These T cell receptor beta chains were read from a single sample in a study of blood T cells in healthy people across ages. TCRdb processed the 5' RACE reads anew with MiXCR; each CDR3 protein has one entry. The sample lists about 680,000 distinct CDR3 sequences; approximately 50% were seen once. Sequences were obtained from blood. These receptors all come from an older woman in good health. CDR3s include the opening cysteine and the closing phenylalanine or tryptophan. A D gene is named only where the DNA matches it firmly. Clone size is not always given. Where it is, it says once, few, many or a class for expanded clones.

CDR3nt: TGCAGTGCTAGAGAGCGGCGGGGCCAAGAGACCCAGTACTTC; CDR3aa: CSARERRGQETQYF; v_gene: TRBV20-1; abundance: .; j_gene: TRBJ2-5; d_gene: .
CDR3nt: TGTGCCAGCACCGGAGTCAACACCGGGGAGCTGTTTTTT; CDR3aa: CASTGVNTGELFF; v_gene: TRBV7-2; abundance: few; j_gene: TRBJ2-2; d_gene: .
CDR3nt: TGTGCCAGTAGTTCAGGGATGAACACTGAAGCTTTCTTT; CDR3aa: CASSSGMNTEAFF; v_gene: TRBV19; abundance: .; j_gene: TRBJ1-1; d_gene: .
CDR3nt: TGTGCCAGCACCATAGGACAGGGGCTCCTAGCTAACTATGGCTACACCTTC; CDR3aa: CASTIGQGLLANYGYTF; v_gene: TRBV6-6; abundance: few; j_gene: TRBJ1-2; d_gene: TRBD1
CDR3nt: TGTGCCAGCAGCACGGGGGGGAGCGAAACTACGCAGTATTTT; CDR3aa: CASSTGGSETTQYF; v_gene: TRBV7-2; abundance: .; j_gene: TRBJ2-3; d_gene: TRBD2
CDR3nt: TGCAGTGCCGACGGTCCTGGGACAACTAGCACAGATACGCAGTATTTT; CDR3aa: CSADGPGTTSTDTQYF; v_gene: TRBV20-1; abundance: .; j_gene: TRBJ2-3; d_gene: .
CDR3nt: TGCAGCGTTCTACACAGGGGCGATCCCTACGAGCAGTACTTC; CDR3aa: CSVLHRGDPYEQYF; v_gene: TRBV29-1; abundance: .; j_gene: TRBJ2-7; d_gene: TRBD1
CDR3nt: TGTGCCAGCCGGCAGGCTTCCTACGAGCAGTACTTC; CDR3aa: CASRQASYEQYF; v_gene: TRBV5-8; abundance: many; j_gene: TRBJ2-7; d_gene: .
CDR3nt: TGTGCCAGCAGTTCTATGAGCCTAAGGGGGCTGGGTGAAAAACTGTTTTTT; CDR3aa: CASSSMSLRGLGEKLFF; v_gene: TRBV27; abundance: .; j_gene: TRBJ1-4; d_gene: TRBD1
CDR3nt: TGTGCCATCAAATCCTTGTGGGCTGGGGCCAACGTCCTGACTTTC; CDR3aa: CAIKSLWAGANVLTF; v_gene: TRBV12-3/TRBV12-4; abundance: .; j_gene: TRBJ2-6; d_gene: .
CDR3nt: TGCGCCAGCAGCTTCGGGATAGGGGGCCTCTATGGCTACACCTTC; CDR3aa: CASSFGIGGLYGYTF; v_gene: TRBV5-1; abundance: .; j_gene: TRBJ1-2; d_gene: TRBD1
CDR3nt: TGTGCCAGCAGCTTAGCAGGTGGACAGCTCTACGAGCAGTACTTC; CDR3aa: CASSLAGGQLYEQYF; v_gene: TRBV7-2; abundance: many; j_gene: TRBJ2-7; d_gene: .
CDR3nt: TGCAGTGCCGTCCTCGGGACCGTGCAAGAGACCCAGTACTTC; CDR3aa: CSAVLGTVQETQYF; v_gene: TRBV20-1; abundance: .; j_gene: TRBJ2-5; d_gene: .
CDR3nt: TGTGCCATCAGTGAGGCGTCCGGGACAGGGGGCGGCGAGCAGTACTTC; CDR3aa: CAISEASGTGGGEQYF; v_gene: TRBV10-3; abundance: .; j_gene: TRBJ2-7; d_gene: TRBD1